Listed below are T cell receptor beta chains from one sample, sequenced in a study of T cells after yellow fever vaccination. TCRdb processed the 5' RACE reads anew with MiXCR; each CDR3 protein has one entry. The sample holds fewer than 100,000 distinct CDR3 sequences; approximately 8.4% are singletons and the top ten take over 15%. Sample: CD8+ T cells not binding an NS4B(214-222) dextramer, sorted from PBMCs, taken less than 16 days after the first yellow fever vaccination. The receptors were gathered from a man aged 18 to 35 who received the YFV17D yellow fever vaccine. Each CDR3 is given with its conserved first and last residue. D genes are given only for firm matches. Part of the rows lack a size; the others show once, few, many or a class for expanded clones.

V	J	size	D	DNA	CDR3
TRBV5-1	TRBJ2-1	NA	NA	TGCGCCAGCAGCTTGCTCGGCGCCGGGAACTACAATGAGCAGTTCTTC	CASSLLGAGNYNEQFF
TRBV11-2	TRBJ2-5	few	TRBD1	TGTGCCAGCAGCTCCCCGACCCGGGACAGAGAGACCCAGTACTTC	CASSSPTRDRETQYF
TRBV5-1	TRBJ2-2	many	TRBD1	TGCGCCAGCAGCGGAACGGGACAGTACACCGGGGAGCTGTTTTTT	CASSGTGQYTGELFF
TRBV4-3	TRBJ1-1	NA	NA	TGCGCCAGCAGCCAAGTTGGGGGGGGGGACACTGAAGCTTTCTTT	CASSQVGGGDTEAFF
TRBV4-1	TRBJ2-5	few	NA	TGCGCCAGCAGCCAAGTGGGGCAGGTAGAGACCCAGTACTTC	CASSQVGQVETQYF
TRBV4-1	TRBJ1-4	few	NA	TGCGCCAGCAGACGCGGGCCGCCAACTAATGAAAAACTGTTTTTT	CASRRGPPTNEKLFF
TRBV5-1	TRBJ2-7	few	NA	TGCGCCAGCAGCTTGGGGATTACCTACGAGCAGTACTTC	CASSLGITYEQYF
TRBV4-1	TRBJ2-7	few	TRBD2	TGCGCCAGCAGCCAACGGGCGGGGGGACCCTACGAGCAGTACTTC	CASSQRAGGPYEQYF
TRBV11-2	TRBJ2-5	few	NA	TGTGCCAGCAGCTTAGATAATAGGGCCAGGGAAGAGACCCAGTACTTC	CASSLDNRAREETQYF
TRBV4-3	TRBJ2-3	NA	TRBD2	TGCGCCAGCAGCCAGACTAGCGGGGAAACAGATACGCAGTATTTT	CASSQTSGETDTQYF
TRBV12-3/TRBV12-4	TRBJ2-1	NA	TRBD1	TGTGCCAGCAGCACAGGGGGCCGTATCAATGAGCAGTTCTTC	CASSTGGRINEQFF
TRBV6-1	TRBJ2-4	few	NA	TGTGCCAGCAGTGGAGTCCCAGAGCCGAACATTCAGTACTTC	CASSGVPEPNIQYF
TRBV7-2	TRBJ1-1	few	NA	TGTGCCAGCAGCTTAGGTTGGGGCAGGGACGCTGAAGCTTTCTTT	CASSLGWGRDAEAFF
TRBV5-1	TRBJ1-2	NA	NA	TGCGCCAGCAGCCCATATGGCACTAACTATGGCTACACCTTC	CASSPYGTNYGYTF
TRBV2	TRBJ2-1	NA	TRBD2	TGTGCCAGCAGGTCCGGCCAGTGGACTAGCCTCCCTGACAATGAGCAGTTCTTC	CASRSGQWTSLPDNEQFF
TRBV15	TRBJ2-1	few	NA	TGTGCCACCAGCATACGGACAGACAATGAGCAGTTCTTC	CATSIRTDNEQFF
TRBV7-9	TRBJ2-2	few	NA	TGTGCCAGCAGCCGGGGGACATTCGCGAACACCGGGGAGCTGTTTTTT	CASSRGTFANTGELFF
TRBV5-1	TRBJ2-7	few	TRBD1	TGCGCCAGCAGCTTGGCAGCAGGGGGCTTCTCCTACGAGCAGTACTTC	CASSLAAGGFSYEQYF
TRBV7-9	TRBJ2-7	many	NA	TGTGCCAGCAGCTTATCCTACGAGCAGTACTTC	CASSLSYEQYF
TRBV19	TRBJ1-1	NA	NA	TGTGCCAGTAGGAGACCGAGTACTGAAGCTTTCTTT	CASRRPSTEAFF
TRBV12-3/TRBV12-4	TRBJ2-1	NA	TRBD2	TGTGCCAGCAGTTTTTTGTGGGTAGCGGGGGACTATGAGCAGTTCTTC	CASSFLWVAGDYEQFF